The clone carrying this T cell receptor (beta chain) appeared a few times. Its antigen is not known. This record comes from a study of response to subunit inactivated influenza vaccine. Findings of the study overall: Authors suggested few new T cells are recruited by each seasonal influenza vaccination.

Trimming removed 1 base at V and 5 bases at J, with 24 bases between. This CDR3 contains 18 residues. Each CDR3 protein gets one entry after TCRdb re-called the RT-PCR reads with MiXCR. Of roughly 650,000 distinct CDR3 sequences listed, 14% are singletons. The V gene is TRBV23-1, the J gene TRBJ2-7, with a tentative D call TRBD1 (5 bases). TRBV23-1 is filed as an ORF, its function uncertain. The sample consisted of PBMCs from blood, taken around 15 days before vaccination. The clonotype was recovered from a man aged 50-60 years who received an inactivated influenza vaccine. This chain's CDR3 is CASSQYQGNWGLRDEQYF. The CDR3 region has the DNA TGCGCCAGCAGTCAATATCAGGGCAACTGGGGTCTTCGTGACGAGCAGTACTTC.